The sequence of this TCR beta chain was determined in a study of blood T cell repertoires in COVID-19. Overall study context: COVID-19 samples, acute and convalescent, were from the United States, Italy and Spain. T cells, B-cell-depleted T cells, or PBMCs provided the cDNA or gDNA that served as material.

In the source study's methods: Reference gene primers were amplified, and this amplification served to estimate nucleated cell counts. Data came from immunoSEQ multiplex PCR; TCRdb stores just in-frame clones and leaves some out. For V, J and clone size, that table is used; D and trimming come from the DNA. The data hold just over 15,000 clones, with 65% to 85% observed a single time. The junction had 7 bases not matched to a gene; V was cut back by 5 bases and J by 9 bases. Germline CDR1 is LNHDA and CDR2 is SQIVND (reference sequence). The CDR3 contains 12 residues. Sequenced sample: peripheral blood. The receptor was isolated from a human donor in a cohort sampled during active COVID-19. The chain couples TRBV19 to TRBJ2-7, with 7 positions matching TRBD1. The DNA for the CDR3 is TGTGCCAGTAGTGCTACAGGGGACGGGCAGTACTTC. Translation: CASSATGDGQYF.